The 28 T cell receptor beta chains given below trace back to one sample, sequenced in a study of blood T cell repertoires in COVID-19. Profiling relied on immunoSEQ multiplex PCR, and the TCRdb table lists in-frame clones only, not all of them. Of around 250,000 clones listed, approximately 90% are singletons. Material for sequencing was PBMCs or T cells enriched from blood (not recorded which). All receptors derive from a man aged 18 to 29 who had recovered from COVID-19.

The chain uses TRBV24-1 and TRBJ2-1, with TRBD1 identical over 9 bases. This CDR3 region has 13 residues. The V gene's germline CDR1 is KGHDR and CDR2 SFDVKD. Trimming took 6 bases from V and 9 from J; bases not matched to a gene: 5. CDR3 sequence: CATSLQGAGEQFF. Here the CDR3 DNA reads TGTGCCACCAGTTTACAGGGGGCGGGTGAGCAGTTCTTC.

In regard to this clone: Other DNA variants within this sample encode the same CDR3. This sequence joins TRBV28 and TRBJ2-1; 7 positions match TRBD2. The V and J ends lost 3 bases and 7 bases, in that order; junction bases with no gene match: 6. CDR3 length: 14 amino acids. The germline V gene has CDR1 MDHEN and CDR2 SYDVKM. In DNA, the CDR3 is TGTGCCAGCAGTTTTGGCGGGAGTCGTAATGAGCAGTTCTTC. Its translation is CASSFGGSRNEQFF.

The count of this clone is one. V usage is TRBV28 and J usage is TRBJ1-1; D gene unclear. Per germline, CDR1 MDHEN and CDR2 SYDVKM. V shed 5 bases and J shed 7 bases, with 14 bases lying between them. CDR3 length: 13 residues. In DNA, the CDR3 is TGTGCCAGCAGTCTTGCCGGGATAGTTGAAGCTTTCTTT. The encoded protein is CASSLAGIVEAFF. Combining the CDR3 with reference TRBV28 and TRBJ1-1 gives the whole variable domain DVKVTQSSRYLVKRTGEKVFLECVQDMDHENMFWYRQDPGLGLRLIYFSYDVKMKEKGDIPEGYSVSREKKERFSLILESASTNQTSMYLCASSLAGIVEAFFGQGTRLTVV.

This clone was seen repeatedly, ten times or more. CDR3 nucleotide sequence: TGTGCCAGCCTAGCGGGGGGGAATGAGAAACCCTACGAGCAGTACTTC. Its translation: CASLAGGNEKPYEQYF. This rearrangement joins TRBV5-4 to TRBJ2-7; 12 bases line up with TRBD2. Germline CDR1 reads SGHNT; CDR2 reads YYREEE (reference sequence). The CDR3 consists of 16 residues. J lost 2 bases, V lost 7 bases, and 10 bases had no gene match.

This clone was recorded once. The rearrangement uses TRBV12-3 or TRBV12-4 and TRBJ1-2; TRBD1 might be the D (6 bases). The ends were cut back, 5 bases at V and 8 bases at J, with 15 bases in the middle. The CDR3 covers 13 residues. The CDR3 region is CASSPQGRGGYTF. The CDR3 DNA is TGTGCCAGCAGTCCACAGGGCCGAGGGGGCTACACCTTC.

This clone showed up just once. The chain couples TRBV3-1 (or the pseudogene TRBV3-2) to TRBJ1-1; 9 bases match TRBD1. This CDR3 spans 14 amino acids. V lost 3 bases, J lost 11 bases, and 10 bases stayed unmatched. The germline V gene has CDR1 LGHDT and CDR2 YNNKEL (reference sequence). The CDR3 here is CASSQPGTGQRAFF. CDR3 in DNA: TGTGCCAGCAGCCAGCCAGGGACAGGGCAGAGGGCTTTCTTT.

The J gene is TRBJ1-5, the V gene TRBV20-1; TRBD1 is a possible D gene (6 bases). With 3 bases removed from V and 2 bases from J, the gap between germline ends came to 11 bases. Germline assignment: CDR1 DFQATT and CDR2 SNEGSKA (reference sequence). CDR3 length: 14 amino acids. As DNA, the CDR3 is TGCAGTGCTAGTGTCGGACAGCGCAATCAGCCCCAGCATTTT. Translated, it gives CSASVGQRNQPQHF.

V usage is TRBV6-4 and J usage is TRBJ2-3; D not resolved. CDR1 and CDR2 (germline): MRHNA, SNTAGT. V was pared by 3 bases and J by 1 base, with 11 bases between. This CDR3 has 15 amino acids. CDR3 amino acids: CASSENPQGTDTQYF. The CDR3 nucleotides read TGTGCCAGCAGTGAGAACCCCCAGGGCACAGATACGCAGTATTTT.

The chain has TRBV28 and TRBJ2-7; D is possibly TRBD1 (6 bases). The CDR3 totals 12 residues. Deletions cut 7 bases from V and 5 bases from J, with 12 bases between. Germline V gene sequence: CDR1 MDHEN, CDR2 SYDVKM. CDR3: CASTPGTHEQYF. In DNA, the CDR3 is TGTGCCAGCACCCCCGGGACACACGAGCAGTACTTC.

The sample holds many counts of this clone. The chain combines TRBV5-1 with TRBJ2-1, with a weak D call TRBD2 (6 bases). The CDR3 covers 13 residues. V was trimmed by 1 base and J by 6 bases, leaving 8 bases between them. Germline CDR1 reads SGHRS; CDR2 reads YFSETQ. CDR3 sequence (DNA): TGCGCCAGCAGCTTGACTAGCTTCAATGAGCAGTTCTTC. Translated: CASSLTSFNEQFF.

The rearrangement uses TRBV7-9 and TRBJ2-5; D may be TRBD1 (7 bases). This CDR3 spans 16 amino acids. V was pared by 5 bases and J by 0 bases, with 16 bases between. CDR1 SEHNR and CDR2 FQNEAQ come from the germline V gene (reference sequence). CDR3 DNA: TGTGCCAGCAGCCAGGCGCAGGGGGGCTACCAAGAGACCCAGTACTTC. Translation gives CASSQAQGGYQETQYF. The whole variable domain, filled in from reference TRBV7-9 and TRBJ2-5, reads DTGVSQNPRHKITKRGQNVTFRCDPISEHNRLYWYRQTLGQGPEFLTYFQNEAQLEKSRLLSDRFSAERPKGSFSTLEIQRTEQGDSAMYLCASSQAQGGYQETQYFGPGTRLLVL.

The chain employs TRBV28 and TRBJ1-6, with D perhaps TRBD1 (6 bases). The germline V and J ends were trimmed by 8 bases and 2 bases, with 10 bases remaining between them. This CDR3 contains 14 residues. The germline V gene has CDR1 MDHEN and CDR2 SYDVKM. CDR3 sequence reads: CASLRGPYNSPLHF. In nucleotides, the CDR3 is TGTGCCAGCCTCAGGGGACCCTATAATTCACCCCTCCACTTT.

Worth noting for this clone: A read error may account for a junction end that differs from germline. The J gene is TRBJ2-5, the V gene TRBV7-7, with 7 bases that match TRBD1. The CDR3 is 15 residues long. Germline CDR1 is SSHAT and CDR2 is FNYEAQ (reference sequence). CDR3 amino acids: CASSLTGTAKETQYF. As DNA, the CDR3 is TGTGCTAGCAGCTTAACGGGGACAGCCAAAGAGACCCAGTACTTC.

The chain uses TRBV6-1 and TRBJ2-4; TRBD1 might be the D (5 bases). The CDR3 spans 13 residues. V lost 3 bases, J lost 9 bases, and 12 bases lay in between. Germline V gene data show CDR1 as MNHNS and CDR2 as SASEGT. CDR3 coding DNA: TGTGCCAGCAGTGAGATCCAGGGCGGCATTCAGTACTTC. Protein product: CASSEIQGGIQYF.

The CDR3 sequence is CASSIDPVSGVSPYGNRMGEQFF. CDR3 sequence (DNA): TGTGCCAGTAGTATAGATCCGGTTAGCGGGGTGTCCCCTTATGGGAATCGGATGGGTGAGCAGTTCTTC. This chain links TRBV19 with TRBJ2-1; 8 nucleotides match TRBD2. With V trimmed by 0 bases and J by 9 bases, 31 bases remained unmatched. Germline CDR1 reads LNHDA; CDR2 reads SQIVND (reference sequence). The CDR3 loop spans 23 amino acids.

This clone occurred a few times. The J gene is TRBJ1-3, the V gene TRBV2; D unclear. This CDR3 contains 13 residues. V lost 7 bases and J lost 0, with 7 bases in between. Germline V lookup: CDR1 SNHLY, CDR2 FYNNEI. CDR3 amino acids: CASKYFSGNTIYF. CDR3 nucleotides: TGTGCCAGCAAGTACTTCTCTGGAAACACCATATATTTT.

The chain has TRBV10-3 and TRBJ1-2, with D maybe TRBD1 (5 bases). The germline CDR1 and CDR2 sequences are ENHRY and SYGVKD. Trimming cost V 9 bases and J 2 bases, with 16 bases left between them. This CDR3 contains 14 residues. The CDR3 is CAIPDGDSNYGYTF. As DNA, the CDR3 is TGTGCCATACCGGACGGAGACAGCAACTATGGCTACACCTTC.

This clone was recorded only once. As DNA, the CDR3 is TGCAGTGCTAGTTCACAGGGGGGAGGCTACACCTTC. It specifies CSASSQGGGYTF. The V gene is TRBV20-1, the J gene TRBJ1-2; 8 nucleotides match TRBD1. Trimming cost V 3 bases and J 8 bases; bases outside gene matches: 5. This CDR3 has 12 residues. Germline V gene data show CDR1 as DFQATT and CDR2 as SNEGSKA (reference sequence).

The rearrangement joins TRBV30 to TRBJ2-2; 8 bases fit TRBD1. The CDR3 contains 16 residues. V dropped 4 bases and J dropped 6; count of bases not matched to a gene: 13. Germline CDR1 is GTSNPN and CDR2 is SVGIG (reference sequence). For the CDR3, the DNA is TGTGCCTGGATACCAGGGGGCGTCGGTATTGCCGGGGAGCTGTTTTTT. Protein sequence: CAWIPGGVGIAGELFF.

This chain joins TRBV5-5 and TRBJ1-1; no firm D call. The length of the CDR3 is 14 residues. The V end lost 4 bases, the J end lost 5 bases, and 15 bases lay between the germline ends. The germline gives CDR1 SGHKS, CDR2 YYEKEE (reference sequence). CDR3 sequence reads: CASSPGLGVTEAFF. The CDR3 region has the DNA TGTGCCAGCAGCCCAGGTCTCGGGGTAACTGAAGCTTTCTTT.

The genes are TRBV5-1 and TRBJ1-2, with D possibly TRBD1 on 6 matching bases. V dropped 0 bases and J dropped 5 bases, with 20 bases sitting between them. Germline values: CDR1 SGHRS, CDR2 YFSETQ. The CDR3 is 17 amino acids. This CDR3 reads CASSLEVSGPGTYGYTF. The CDR3 nucleotides read TGCGCCAGCAGCTTGGAGGTATCCGGTCCGGGGACATATGGCTACACCTTC.

The V call is TRBV11-2, the J call TRBJ2-1; D is possibly TRBD1 (5 bases). Trimming removed 1 base at V and 6 bases at J, with 7 bases between. CDR1 and CDR2 from the germline V gene are SGHAT and FQNNGV. CDR3 length equals 13 residues. CDR3 coding DNA: TGTGCCAGCAGCTTAGTAGGGGTCAATGAGCAGTTCTTC. Its protein product is CASSLVGVNEQFF.

This chain links TRBV3-1 (or the pseudogene TRBV3-2) with TRBJ2-7; D unresolved. This CDR3 contains 12 residues. V was clipped by 0 bases and J by 3 bases, with 3 bases between them. Looked up from germline, CDR1 is LGHDT and CDR2 is YNNKEL (reference sequence). The CDR3 loop reads CASSQDHYEQYF. As DNA, the CDR3 is TGTGCCAGCAGCCAAGACCACTACGAGCAGTACTTC.

The chain uses TRBV7-9 and TRBJ2-3; no clear D gene. The germline CDR1 and CDR2 sequences are SEHNR and FQNEAQ (reference sequence). The CDR3 is 15 residues long. V gave up 5 bases and J gave up 0 bases, with 12 bases separating them. DNA for the CDR3: TGTGCCAGCAGCCCACAGACGGCTAGCACAGATACGCAGTATTTT. It specifies CASSPQTASTDTQYF.

The chain joins TRBV5-1 to TRBJ2-7, with D perhaps TRBD1 (6 bases). Germline lookup yields CDR1 SGHRS and CDR2 YFSETQ. The CDR3 sequence is 14 residues long. V was clipped by 1 base and J by 2 bases, with 10 bases between them. The CDR3 sequence is CASSLNRDPYEQYF. In DNA form, the CDR3 reads TGCGCCAGCAGCTTGAACAGGGATCCCTACGAGCAGTACTTC.

The genes are TRBV19 and TRBJ1-5; D gene ambiguous. Trimming removed 0 bases from V and 1 base from J, with 13 bases in between. The CDR3 spans 17 residues. Per the germline V gene, CDR1 is LNHDA and CDR2 is SQIVND (reference sequence). The DNA for the CDR3 is TGTGCCAGTAGTATAGATCGAGAGGGCGCGAGCAATCAGCCCCAGCATTTT. As protein: CASSIDREGASNQPQHF.

The chain couples TRBV19 to TRBJ2-5; D gene unclear. This CDR3 spans 13 amino acids. Germline V gene data show CDR1 as LNHDA and CDR2 as SQIVND (reference sequence). Trimming removed 6 bases from V and 1 base from J, with 9 bases in between. CDR3 DNA: TGTGCCAGTAGACTAAACCCCCAAGAGACCCAGTACTTC. Amino acids: CASRLNPQETQYF.

This clone was observed at least ten times. The V call is TRBV7-9, the J call TRBJ1-2; perhaps TRBD1 as D (6 bases). Germline V gene lookup returns CDR1 SEHNR and CDR2 FQNEAQ (reference sequence). V was trimmed by 2 bases and J by 7 bases, leaving 14 bases between them. This CDR3 comprises 14 residues. CDR3 in amino acids: CASSLPGEVSGYTF. Written as DNA, the CDR3 is TGTGCCAGCAGCTTACCAGGGGAAGTTAGTGGCTACACCTTC.